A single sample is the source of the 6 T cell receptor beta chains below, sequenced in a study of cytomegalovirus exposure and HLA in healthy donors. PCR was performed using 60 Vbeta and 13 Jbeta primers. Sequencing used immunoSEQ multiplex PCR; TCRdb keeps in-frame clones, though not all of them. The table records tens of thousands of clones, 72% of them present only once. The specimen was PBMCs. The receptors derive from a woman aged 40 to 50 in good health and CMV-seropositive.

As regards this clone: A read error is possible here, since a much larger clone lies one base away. The CDR3 sequence: CASSPTSGGADTQYF. The CDR3 DNA reads TGTGCCAGCAGTCCAACTAGCGGGGGGGCAGATACGCAGTATTTT. The rearrangement links TRBV6-6 to TRBJ2-3; the match to TRBD2 covers 13 bases. The ends lost 5 bases at V and 4 bases at J; junction bases unmatched: 3. Per the germline V gene, CDR1 is MNHNY and CDR2 is SVGAGI (reference sequence). This CDR3 is built from 15 residues.

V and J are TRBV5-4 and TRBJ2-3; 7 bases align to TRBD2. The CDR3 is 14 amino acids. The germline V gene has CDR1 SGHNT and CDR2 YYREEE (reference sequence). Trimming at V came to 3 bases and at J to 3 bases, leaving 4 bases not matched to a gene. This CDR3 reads CASSSQGGTDTQYF. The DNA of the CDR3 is TGTGCCAGCAGCTCCCAGGGAGGGACAGATACGCAGTATTTT.

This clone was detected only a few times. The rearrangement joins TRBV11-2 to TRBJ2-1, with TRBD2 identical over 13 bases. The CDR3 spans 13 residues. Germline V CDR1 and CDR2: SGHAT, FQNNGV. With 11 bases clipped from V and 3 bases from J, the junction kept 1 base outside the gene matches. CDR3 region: CAGTSGDYNEQFF. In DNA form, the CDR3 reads TGTGCCGGGACTAGCGGGGACTACAATGAGCAGTTCTTC. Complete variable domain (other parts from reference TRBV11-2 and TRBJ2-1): EAGVAQSPRYKIIEKRQSVAFWCNPISGHATLYWYQQILGQGPKLLIQFQNNGVVDDSQLPKDRFSAERLKGVDSTLKIQPAKLEDSAVYLCAGTSGDYNEQFFGPGTRLTVL.

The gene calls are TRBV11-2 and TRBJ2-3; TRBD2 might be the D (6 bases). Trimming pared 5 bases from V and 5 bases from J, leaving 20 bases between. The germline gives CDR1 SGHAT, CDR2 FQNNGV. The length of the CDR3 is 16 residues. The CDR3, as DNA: TGTGCCAGCAGCGCCGCTCCCGGGACTGCAGGAGATACGCAGTATTTT. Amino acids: CASSAAPGTAGDTQYF.

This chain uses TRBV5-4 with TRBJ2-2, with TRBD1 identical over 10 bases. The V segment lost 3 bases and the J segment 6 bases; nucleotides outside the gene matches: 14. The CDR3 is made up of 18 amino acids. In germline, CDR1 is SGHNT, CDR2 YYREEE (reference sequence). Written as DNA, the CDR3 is TGTGCCAGCAGCTCGCCGACAGGGGGCCTAGTTCAACCCGGGGAGCTGTTTTTT. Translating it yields CASSSPTGGLVQPGELFF.

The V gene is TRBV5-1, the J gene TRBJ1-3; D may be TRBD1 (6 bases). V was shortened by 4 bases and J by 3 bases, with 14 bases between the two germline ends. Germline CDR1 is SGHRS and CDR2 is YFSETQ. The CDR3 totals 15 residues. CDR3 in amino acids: CASSLTGQYGNTIYF. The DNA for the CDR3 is TGCGCCAGCAGCCTCACCGGACAGTATGGAAACACCATATATTTT.